These T cell receptor beta chains were read from a single sample in a study of T cells after posttransplantation cyclophosphamide. Libraries were prepared by immunoSEQ multiplex PCR; TCRdb keeps only in-frame clonotypes and omits some of them. The table lists about 19,000 clones, roughly 83% of them singletons, with more than 8% in the top ten. Source material: memory CD4+ T cells sorted from blood. These receptor sequences come from a man younger than 45 in good health and a related stem cell transplant donor. CDR3s include the opening cysteine and the closing phenylalanine or tryptophan. The D gene is left open where the match is weak. The size entry is marked missing in some rows and otherwise reads once, few, many or a size class.

V	size	D	CDR3
TRBV4-1	NA	NA	CASSQVNLVSTDTQYF
TRBV9	NA	TRBD1	CASSVAPGQSNEKLFF
TRBV10-1	NA	NA	CASSEGGDQPQHF
TRBV6-6	NA	TRBD1	CASMGQGLYGYTF
TRBV7-2	NA	TRBD1	CASSPRDRETGNTIYF
TRBV14	NA	NA	CASSQENTGKLFF
TRBV5-4	NA	TRBD1	CASSLKSTGTGGYNEQFF
TRBV27	NA	NA	CASSWQGSYEQYF
TRBV18	once	NA	CASSPLIAAKNIQYF
TRBV6-6	NA	NA	CASNQQGSWYEQYF
TRBV27	NA	NA	CASTTGVLKTQYF
TRBV5-6	NA	TRBD1	CASSSRQGPTNEKLFF
TRBV7-9	NA	NA	CASSFAGGNTEAFF
TRBV7-2	NA	TRBD2	CASKGGLAGNTDTQYF
TRBV5-6	NA	TRBD2	CASSLGTRGTYEQYF
TRBV18	NA	NA	CASLLGSTKMNTEAFF